This TCR beta chain was profiled in a study of cytomegalovirus exposure and HLA in healthy donors. The wider study: Earlier, almost 120 million unique TCR beta sequences were recovered from around 190 million T cells by an analysis. Study-level points and caveats: Evidence from a later analysis indicated that most CMV-associated TCR beta chains looked HLA-restricted. Likely technical artifact: a cluster of highly shared sequence variants.

Notes on this clone: The antigen is undetermined.

V lost 4 bases, J lost 5 bases, and 8 bases stayed unmatched. The CDR3 runs 14 residues. Germline loops: CDR1 SGHRS, CDR2 YFSETQ. The PCR contained 60 Vbeta and 13 Jbeta primers. Sequencing was performed with immunoSEQ multiplex PCR; in TCRdb, only in-frame clones are kept and a portion is missing. The sample consists of about 210,000 clones, around four fifths of them appearing once. The clonotype originates from a woman in her forties or fifties in good health and CMV-seropositive. Material: PBMCs. The rearrangement joins TRBV5-1 to TRBJ1-1; TRBD1 matches at 7 bases. CDR3 DNA: TGCGCCAGCAGCCTAGTACCGACAGGGACTGAAGCTTTCTTT. This codes for CASSLVPTGTEAFF.